This T cell receptor beta chain was captured by sequencing in a study of technical replicates of blood from a few donors. TCRdb's copy holds only in-frame clones and misses some; the assay was immunoSEQ multiplex PCR. The sample yields 75,000 to 90,000 clones, around 90% seen once. CDR1 is SGDLS and CDR2 is YYNGEE in the germline V gene. Trimming took off 2 bases at V and 2 bases at J, with 5 bases between the two ends. CDR3 length equals 13 residues. This clonotype originated in a human donor in good health. The gene calls are TRBV9 and TRBJ2-1; weak D call: TRBD2 (5 bases). What was sequenced was T cells isolated from PBMCs. The CDR3 DNA reads as TGTGCCAGCAGCGTCGGGGCCTACAATGAGCAGTTCTTC. As protein: CASSVGAYNEQFF.